This T cell receptor beta chain was observed in a study of cytomegalovirus exposure and HLA in healthy donors. Germline CDR1 is GTSNPN and CDR2 is SVGIG (reference sequence). There are 13 residues in the CDR3. Trimming stripped 3 bases from V and 0 bases from J, with 8 bases between. A note on this clone: The antigen remains unidentified.

With 60 Vbeta and 13 Jbeta primers, the PCR was carried out. Sequencing was performed with immunoSEQ multiplex PCR; in TCRdb, only in-frame clones are kept and a portion is missing. This sample has 95,000 to 150,000 clones, with approximately 15% found just once. General study points: Among CMV-associated TCR beta chains, most appeared HLA-restricted in a later analysis. It was reported in a later analysis that an Asian-associated ancestry cluster showed fewer N-insertions than the roughly 670-donor mean. Reports indicated that the classifier achieved high specificity and sensitivity in diagnosing cytomegalovirus status.

The receptor was isolated from a woman aged 18-30 years in good health and CMV-seronegative. Sequenced: PBMCs. The genes are TRBV30 and TRBJ1-1; D gene uncertain. Here the CDR3 reads CAWREGMNTEAFF. CDR3 bases: TGTGCCTGGAGGGAGGGTATGAACACTGAAGCTTTCTTT.